Listed below are T cell receptor beta chains from one sample, sequenced in a study of T-cell memory formation after mild COVID-19. TCRdb called the 5' RACE reads again in MiXCR, with one record for every CDR3 protein. The sample gives 250,000 to 300,000 distinct CDR3 sequences, more than 15% of which show up once; 23% is in the top ten. Material: PBMCs or a T cell subset sorted from them (not recorded which). The receptors were gathered from a man between 18 and 35 years old who had mild COVID-19 (a few samples of this study predate the infection). Cell type and time point are not known. Both conserved end residues are part of each CDR3. The D gene is left open where the match is weak. Only part of the rows carry a size: once, few, many, or a class if the clone is expanded.

TRBV20-1,-,TRBJ1-4,-,CSVTGDEKLFF,TGCAGTGTGACAGGTGATGAAAAACTGTTTTTT
TRBV2,-,TRBJ1-2,-,CASRSPDTWYGYTF,TGTGCCAGCAGGAGTCCCGACACTTGGTATGGCTACACCTTC
TRBV6-1,-,TRBJ2-4,-,CASSRQPGDIQYF,TGTGCCAGCAGTCGCCAACCCGGGGACATTCAGTACTTC
TRBV20-1,few,TRBJ2-5,-,CSARLPQGPQETQYF,TGCAGTGCTAGATTACCTCAGGGGCCCCAAGAGACCCAGTACTTC
TRBV27,few,TRBJ1-1,-,CASSLAFAGTEAFF,TGTGCCAGCAGTTTAGCTTTTGCCGGGACTGAAGCTTTCTTT
TRBV5-1,-,TRBJ1-2,-,CASSLSVGGDYGYTF,TGCGCCAGCAGCTTGTCTGTGGGCGGCGACTATGGCTACACCTTC
TRBV7-6,few,TRBJ2-7,TRBD1,CASSLVFRGQNYEQYF,TGTGCCAGCAGCTTAGTGTTCAGGGGGCAAAATTACGAGCAGTACTTC
TRBV12-3/TRBV12-4,-,TRBJ1-5,-,CASSWGAEQPQHF,TGTGCCAGCAGTTGGGGGGCAGAGCAGCCCCAGCATTTT
TRBV19,-,TRBJ2-6,TRBD1,CASSIDPLWTGARRAGANVLTF,TGTGCCAGTAGTATAGATCCTTTATGGACAGGGGCCAGAAGAGCTGGGGCCAACGTCCTGACTTTC
TRBV4-3,-,TRBJ2-2,-,CASSQDPAVNTGELFF,TGCGCCAGCAGCCAAGATCCAGCGGTGAACACCGGGGAGCTGTTTTTT
TRBV20-1,-,TRBJ2-3,-,CSARDTLDNTDTQYF,TGCAGTGCTAGAGATACCCTCGACAACACAGATACGCAGTATTTT
TRBV10-3,few,TRBJ2-1,TRBD2,CAISESSGGVRFF,TGTGCCATCAGTGAGAGTAGCGGGGGGGTACGGTTCTTC
TRBV7-2,few,TRBJ2-4,TRBD2,CASSIGTSGVLAKNIQYF,TGTGCCAGCAGCATCGGGACTAGCGGGGTACTAGCCAAAAACATTCAGTACTTC
TRBV9,few,TRBJ2-5,TRBD2,CASSVGPASGGAETQYF,TGTGCCAGCAGCGTAGGTCCGGCTAGCGGGGGGGCGGAGACCCAGTACTTC
TRBV6-5,many,TRBJ1-5,-,CASSYSGLLNQPQHF,TGTGCCAGCAGTTACTCCGGGCTATTAAATCAGCCCCAGCATTTT
TRBV6-2/TRBV6-3,-,TRBJ1-2,-,CASRMDGSYTF,TGTGCCAGCAGGATGGACGGAAGCTACACCTTC
TRBV3-1,many,TRBJ2-1,-,CASSKRADSYNEQFF,TGTGCCAGCAGCAAAAGGGCCGACAGTTACAATGAGCAGTTCTTC
TRBV12-3/TRBV12-4,many,TRBJ1-1,-,CASSFPGNTEAFF,TGTGCCAGCAGTTTCCCGGGGAATACTGAAGCTTTCTTT
TRBV6-1,few,TRBJ1-1,-,CASSEIGNEAFF,TGTGCCAGCAGTGAAATTGGGAATGAAGCTTTCTTT
TRBV4-3,few,TRBJ1-2,-,CASSQERELYYGYTF,TGCGCCAGCAGCCAAGAGCGAGAGCTCTACTATGGCTACACCTTC
TRBV5-1,-,TRBJ2-5,TRBD1,CASSLGGGAETQYF,TGCGCCAGCAGCTTGGGAGGGGGCGCGGAGACCCAGTACTTC
TRBV27,few,TRBJ2-7,TRBD2,CASSLIAGVREQYF,TGTGCCAGCAGTTTAATAGCGGGGGTTAGGGAGCAGTACTTC
TRBV4-2,-,TRBJ2-5,TRBD2,CASSQDNPLIQRGGPGETQYF,TGTGCCAGCAGCCAAGATAACCCGTTGATCCAGCGGGGGGGTCCGGGAGAGACCCAGTACTTC
TRBV7-9,-,TRBJ2-1,TRBD2,CASSLEPSGADEQFF,TGTGCCAGCAGCTTAGAACCTAGCGGGGCCGATGAGCAGTTCTTC
TRBV7-3,many,TRBJ1-1,-,CASSPKGDPNTEAFF,TGTGCCAGCAGCCCGAAGGGGGACCCGAACACTGAAGCTTTCTTT
TRBV28,few,TRBJ1-6,TRBD1,CASSPGQVISPLHF,TGTGCCAGCAGCCCAGGACAGGTTATCTCACCCCTCCACTTT
TRBV7-8,few,TRBJ1-1,-,CASSLRPQGTEAFF,TGTGCCAGCAGCTTACGGCCACAGGGCACTGAAGCTTTCTTT
TRBV20-1,-,TRBJ2-1,TRBD2,CSARDSTSGGYNEQFF,TGCAGTGCTAGAGATTCGACTAGCGGGGGATACAATGAGCAGTTCTTC
TRBV5-1,many,TRBJ2-1,TRBD2,CASRDGTSGLNEQFF,TGCGCCAGCAGGGACGGGACTAGCGGCCTCAATGAGCAGTTCTTC
TRBV7-3,few,TRBJ2-3,-,CASSPTVTDTQYF,TGTGCCAGCAGCCCTACCGTCACAGATACGCAGTATTTT
TRBV12-3/TRBV12-4,few,TRBJ2-3,-,CASSFEATDTQYF,TGTGCCAGCAGTTTCGAGGCCACAGATACGCAGTATTTT
TRBV7-2,-,TRBJ2-1,TRBD2,CASSLDLLSGGLYNEQFF,TGTGCCAGCAGCTTAGACCTCCTTAGCGGGGGCCTCTACAATGAGCAGTTCTTC